This T cell receptor beta chain was found in a study of post-analysis software for immune sequencing data. Findings and limits, study-wide: A handful of TRBV segments (TRBV5-6, TRBV5-1 and TRBV20-1 among them) occurred more frequently in patients than in controls.

In the case of this clonotype: Its antigen is not identified.

CDR3 length: 13 amino acids. CDR1 and CDR2 from the germline V gene are MNHEY and SVGEGT. Unique molecular identifiers tagged the TCR beta cDNA libraries. Using its own MiXCR run on the PCR reads, TCRdb lists one record per CDR3 protein. In the table there are roughly 410,000 distinct CDR3 sequences, around a third of which are singletons. This TCR was sampled from a girl aged 5-17 years with multiple sclerosis. Source material: blood. This sequence joins TRBV6-2 or TRBV6-3 and TRBJ2-5; the D gene is possibly TRBD1 (6 bases). The J call may be wrong; the DNA end is better matched by TRBJ2-7. The CDR3 DNA follows: TGTGCCAGCAGCGACAGGCCTAACTACGAGCAGTACTTC. Translated, it gives CASSDRPNYEQYF.